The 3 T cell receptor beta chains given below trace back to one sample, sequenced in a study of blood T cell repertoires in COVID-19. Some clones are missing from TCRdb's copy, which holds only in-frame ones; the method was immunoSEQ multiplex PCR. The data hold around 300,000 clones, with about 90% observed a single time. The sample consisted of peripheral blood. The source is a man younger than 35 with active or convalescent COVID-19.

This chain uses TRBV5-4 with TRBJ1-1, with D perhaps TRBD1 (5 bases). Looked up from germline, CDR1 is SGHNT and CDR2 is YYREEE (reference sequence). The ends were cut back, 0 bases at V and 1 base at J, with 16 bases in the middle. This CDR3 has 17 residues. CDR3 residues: CASSLGAGTSKNTEAFF. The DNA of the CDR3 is TGTGCCAGCAGCTTGGGGGCAGGGACTTCTAAGAACACTGAAGCTTTCTTT.

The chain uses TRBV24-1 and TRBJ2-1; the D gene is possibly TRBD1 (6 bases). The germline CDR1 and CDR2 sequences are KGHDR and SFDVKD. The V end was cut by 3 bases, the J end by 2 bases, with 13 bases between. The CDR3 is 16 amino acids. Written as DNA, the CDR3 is TGTGCCACCAGTGATACCACAGGGATGGCCTACAATGAGCAGTTCTTC. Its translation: CATSDTTGMAYNEQFF.

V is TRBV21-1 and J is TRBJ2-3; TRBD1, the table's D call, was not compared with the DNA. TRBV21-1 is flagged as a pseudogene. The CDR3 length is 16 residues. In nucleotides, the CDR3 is TGTGCCAGCAGCTCCTGGGACAGGGGGCGTGCAGATACGCAGTATTTT. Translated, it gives CASSSWDRGRADTQYF.